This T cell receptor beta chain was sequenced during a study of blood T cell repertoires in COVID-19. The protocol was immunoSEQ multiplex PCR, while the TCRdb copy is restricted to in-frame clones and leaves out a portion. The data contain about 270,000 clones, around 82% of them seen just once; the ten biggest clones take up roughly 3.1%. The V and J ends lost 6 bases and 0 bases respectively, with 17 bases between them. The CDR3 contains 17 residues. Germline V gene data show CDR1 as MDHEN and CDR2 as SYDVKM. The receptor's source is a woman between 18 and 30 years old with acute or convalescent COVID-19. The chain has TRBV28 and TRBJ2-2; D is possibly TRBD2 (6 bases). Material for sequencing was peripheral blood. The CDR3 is CASRTGDSRTNTGELFF. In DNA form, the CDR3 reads TGTGCCAGCAGAACGGGGGACTCAAGGACGAACACCGGGGAGCTGTTTTTT.